This record covers a single T cell receptor beta chain. What it binds is not known. This sample was taken from a study of cytomegalovirus exposure and HLA in healthy donors. Findings and caveats of the study: The study put some 160 TCR beta chains on its list as cytomegalovirus-associated. Analysis performed later found about 17,000 TCR beta sequences associated with HLA alleles at 0.05 false discovery rate.

Germline V CDR1 and CDR2: SGHRS, YFSETQ. Unmatched junction bases numbered 5, after V lost 0 bases and J lost 7 bases. CDR3 length: 15 residues. The PCR employed 60 Vbeta primers together with 13 Jbeta primers. TCRdb's table, derived via immunoSEQ multiplex PCR, lists solely in-frame clones and lacks some. The sample includes approximately 120,000 clones, 70% to 80% seen only once; the top ten take about 8.3%. This sequence was found in a woman aged 45-59 years in good health and CMV-seropositive. Sequencing input: PBMCs. The genes are TRBV5-1 and TRBJ2-2; TRBD1 matches at 8 bases. The CDR3 sequence: CASSLGQGAIGELFF. The CDR3 DNA is TGCGCCAGCAGCTTGGGCCAGGGGGCAATCGGGGAGCTGTTTTTT.